This record concerns one T cell receptor beta chain sequence. This record belongs to a study of OX40 agonist ivuxolimab in advanced cancers. Background on the study: Males comprised approximately 81% of the group, whose mean age was roughly 60 years (range roughly 23 to 80).

The CDR3 has 14 residues. V was cut by 0 bases and J by 7 bases, with 9 bases left in between. Per germline, CDR1 LNHNV and CDR2 YYDKDF (reference sequence). Method: immunoSEQ multiplex PCR; TCRdb's copy keeps in-frame clones and lacks some. Of approximately 35,000 clones in the sample, around 80% were seen once. This sequence originates from an adult with an advanced solid tumor such as melanoma, head and neck, liver or kidney cancer. This rearrangement joins TRBV15 to TRBJ2-2; D unclear. This material consisted of CD4+ or CD8+ T cells sorted from blood, taken in a trial of the OX40 agonist ivuxolimab. CDR3 sequence reads: CATSREIRRGELFF. The CDR3 DNA reads TGTGCCACCAGCAGAGAGATACGCCGCGGGGAGCTGTTTTTT.